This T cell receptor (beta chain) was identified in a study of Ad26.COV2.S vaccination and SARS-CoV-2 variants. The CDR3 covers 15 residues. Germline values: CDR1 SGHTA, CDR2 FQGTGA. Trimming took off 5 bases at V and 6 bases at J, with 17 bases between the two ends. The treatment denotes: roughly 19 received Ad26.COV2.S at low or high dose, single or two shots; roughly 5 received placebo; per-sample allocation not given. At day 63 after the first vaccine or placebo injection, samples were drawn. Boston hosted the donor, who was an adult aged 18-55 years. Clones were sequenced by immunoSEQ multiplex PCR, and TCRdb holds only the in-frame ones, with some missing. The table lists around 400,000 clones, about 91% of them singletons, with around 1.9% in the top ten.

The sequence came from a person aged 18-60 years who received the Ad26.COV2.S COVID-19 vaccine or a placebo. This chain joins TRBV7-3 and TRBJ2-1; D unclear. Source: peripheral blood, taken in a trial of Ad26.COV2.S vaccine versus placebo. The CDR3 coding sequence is TGTGCCAGCAGCCCCGACCCGAACGGCGCCAATGAGCAGTTCTTC. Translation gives CASSPDPNGANEQFF.